This T cell receptor (beta chain) was recorded in a study of blood T cell repertoires in COVID-19. Across the whole study: Sample material is recorded as cDNA or gDNA derived from T cells, B-cell-depleted T cells, or PBMCs.

Germline loops: CDR1 SGDLS, CDR2 YYNGEE. The junction had 6 bases not matched to a gene; V was cut back by 0 bases and J by 3 bases. CDR3 length: 16 amino acids. Produced via immunoSEQ multiplex PCR; TCRdb's table is partial and in-frame only. The table records about 240,000 clones, 70% to 90% of them present only once. The sequenced material came from PBMCs or T cells enriched from blood (not recorded which). The rearrangement joins TRBV9 to TRBJ2-3; 8 nucleotides line up with TRBD2. The TCR comes from a middle-aged woman with acute COVID-19. The CDR3 DNA reads as TGTGCCAGCAGCGTAGCGGGAGGGCCCGGTACAGATACGCAGTATTTT. Protein: CASSVAGGPGTDTQYF. The whole variable domain, remainder taken from reference TRBV9 and TRBJ2-3, is DSGVTQTPKHLITATGQRVTLRCSPRSGDLSVYWYQQSLDQGLQFLIQYYNGEERAKGNILERFSAQQFPDLHSELNLSSLELGDSALYFCASSVAGGPGTDTQYFGPGTRLTVL.